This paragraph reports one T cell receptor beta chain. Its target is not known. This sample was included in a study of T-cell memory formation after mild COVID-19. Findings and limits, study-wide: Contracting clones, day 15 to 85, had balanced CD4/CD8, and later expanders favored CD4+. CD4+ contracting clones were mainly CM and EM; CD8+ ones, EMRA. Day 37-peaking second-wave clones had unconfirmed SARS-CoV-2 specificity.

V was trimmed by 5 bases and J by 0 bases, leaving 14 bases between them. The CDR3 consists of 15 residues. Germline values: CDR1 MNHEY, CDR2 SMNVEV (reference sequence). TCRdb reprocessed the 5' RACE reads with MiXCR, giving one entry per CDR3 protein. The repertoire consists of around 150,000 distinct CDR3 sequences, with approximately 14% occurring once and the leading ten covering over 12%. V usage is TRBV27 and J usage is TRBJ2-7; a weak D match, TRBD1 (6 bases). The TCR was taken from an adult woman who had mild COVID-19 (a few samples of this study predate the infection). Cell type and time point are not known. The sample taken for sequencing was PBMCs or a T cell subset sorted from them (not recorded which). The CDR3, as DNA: TGTGCCAGCAGTAGGACAGCTCAAAGCTCCTACGAGCAGTACTTC. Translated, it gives CASSRTAQSSYEQYF.